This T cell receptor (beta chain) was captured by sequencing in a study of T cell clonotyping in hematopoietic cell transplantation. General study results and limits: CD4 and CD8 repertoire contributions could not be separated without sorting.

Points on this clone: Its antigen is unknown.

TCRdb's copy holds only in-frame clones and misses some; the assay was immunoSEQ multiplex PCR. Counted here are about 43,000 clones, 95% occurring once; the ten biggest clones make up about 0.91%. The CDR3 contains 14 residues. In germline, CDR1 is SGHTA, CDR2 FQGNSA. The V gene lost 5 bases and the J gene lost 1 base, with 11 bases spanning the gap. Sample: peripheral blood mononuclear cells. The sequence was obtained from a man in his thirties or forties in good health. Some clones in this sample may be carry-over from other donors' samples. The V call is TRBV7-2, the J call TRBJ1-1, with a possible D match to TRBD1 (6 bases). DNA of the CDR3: TGTGCCAGCAGCCCGGGACACACGAACACTGAAGCTTTCTTT. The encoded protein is CASSPGHTNTEAFF.